This T cell receptor (beta chain) appears in the sequencing data of a study of molecular identifiers for immune sequencing clone quantification. This clonotype was recorded at least ten times. No antigen is known for it. TCRdb re-derived calls from the PCR reads in MiXCR, one entry per CDR3 protein. The table has almost 20,000 distinct CDR3 sequences, about a fifth seen once; the top ten hold 5.5% to 7%. Study-wide points: Clones exceeding 20 RNA copies carried over 98% of effector molecules but under 1% of naive-cell molecules.

V gave up 7 bases and J gave up 7 bases, with 11 bases separating them. The CDR3 length is 12 residues. CDR1 and CDR2 from the germline V gene are SEHNR and FQNEAQ (reference sequence). The sample consisted of naive CD8+ T cells from blood, with Jurkat cell RNA spiked in. Regarding subset: FACS-sorted CD8+CD4-CCR7+CD45RA+ naive T cells. The chain has TRBV7-9 and TRBJ2-4; the D gene is possibly TRBD1 (5 bases). The sequence derives from a human donor in good health. Some libraries in this study had Jurkat cell RNA spiked in. This CDR3 reads CASMSGKNIQYF. The CDR3 bases are TGTGCCAGCATGTCAGGGAAGAACATTCAGTACTTC.